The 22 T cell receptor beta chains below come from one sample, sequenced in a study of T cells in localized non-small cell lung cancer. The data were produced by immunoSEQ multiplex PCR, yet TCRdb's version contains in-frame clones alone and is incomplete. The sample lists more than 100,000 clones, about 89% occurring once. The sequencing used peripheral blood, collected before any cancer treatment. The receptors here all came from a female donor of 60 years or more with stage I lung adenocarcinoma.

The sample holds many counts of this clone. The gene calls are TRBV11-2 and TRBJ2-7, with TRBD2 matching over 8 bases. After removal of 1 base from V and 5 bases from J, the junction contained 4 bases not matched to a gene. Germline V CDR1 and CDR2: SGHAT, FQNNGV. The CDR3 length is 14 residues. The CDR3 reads CASSLAGGVNEQYF. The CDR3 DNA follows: TGTGCCAGCAGCTTAGCGGGAGGGGTCAACGAGCAGTACTTC.

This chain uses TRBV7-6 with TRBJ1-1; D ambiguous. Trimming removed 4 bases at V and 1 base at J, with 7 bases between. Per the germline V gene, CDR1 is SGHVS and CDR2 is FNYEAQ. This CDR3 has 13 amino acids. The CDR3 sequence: CASSSGRNTEAFF. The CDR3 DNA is TGTGCCAGCAGCTCCGGACGGAACACTGAAGCTTTCTTT.

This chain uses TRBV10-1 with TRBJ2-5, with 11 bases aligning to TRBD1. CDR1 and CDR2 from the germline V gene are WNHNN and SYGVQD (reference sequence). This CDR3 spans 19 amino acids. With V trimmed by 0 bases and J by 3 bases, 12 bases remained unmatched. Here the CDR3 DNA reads TGCGCCAGCAGTGAGTCGAAAGCCCCCGGGACAGGGGGGAAAGAGACCCAGTACTTC. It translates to CASSESKAPGTGGKETQYF.

The CDR3 spells CASSPWSREPYEQYF. The CDR3 region has the DNA TGTGCCAGCAGCCCATGGTCCAGAGAACCCTACGAGCAGTACTTC. This chain links TRBV7-2 with TRBJ2-7; D is unresolved. V lost 5 bases and J lost 2, with 16 bases in between. Germline CDR1 SGHTA, CDR2 FQGNSA. This CDR3 region has 15 residues.

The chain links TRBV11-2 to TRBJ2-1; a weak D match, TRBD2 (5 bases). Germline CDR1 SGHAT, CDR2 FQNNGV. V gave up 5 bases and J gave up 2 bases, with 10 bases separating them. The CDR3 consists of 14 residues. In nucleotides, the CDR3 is TGTGCCAGCAGCCAATCCGGGACCTACAATGAGCAGTTCTTC. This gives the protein CASSQSGTYNEQFF. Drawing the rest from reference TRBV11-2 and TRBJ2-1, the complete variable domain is EAGVAQSPRYKIIEKRQSVAFWCNPISGHATLYWYQQILGQGPKLLIQFQNNGVVDDSQLPKDRFSAERLKGVDSTLKIQPAKLEDSAVYLCASSQSGTYNEQFFGPGTRLTVL.

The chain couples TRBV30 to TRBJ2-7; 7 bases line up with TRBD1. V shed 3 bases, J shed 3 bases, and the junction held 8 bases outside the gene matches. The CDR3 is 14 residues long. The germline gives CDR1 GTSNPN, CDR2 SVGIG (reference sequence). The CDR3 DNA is TGTGCCTGGAGAACCGAGAGACAGGGCTACGAGCAGTACTTC. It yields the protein CAWRTERQGYEQYF.

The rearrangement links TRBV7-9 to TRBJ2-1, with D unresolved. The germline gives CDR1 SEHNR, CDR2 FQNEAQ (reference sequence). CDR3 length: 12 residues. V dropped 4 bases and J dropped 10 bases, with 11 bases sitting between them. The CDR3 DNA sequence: TGTGCCAGCAGCTCCCCGGACCACGAGCAGTTCTTC. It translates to CASSSPDHEQFF.

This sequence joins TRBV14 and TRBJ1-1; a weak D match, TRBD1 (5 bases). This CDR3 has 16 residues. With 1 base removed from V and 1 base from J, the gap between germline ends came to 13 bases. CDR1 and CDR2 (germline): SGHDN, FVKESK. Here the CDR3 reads CASSQAPQGANTEAFF. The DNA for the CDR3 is TGTGCCAGCAGCCAAGCCCCCCAGGGAGCGAACACTGAAGCTTTCTTT.

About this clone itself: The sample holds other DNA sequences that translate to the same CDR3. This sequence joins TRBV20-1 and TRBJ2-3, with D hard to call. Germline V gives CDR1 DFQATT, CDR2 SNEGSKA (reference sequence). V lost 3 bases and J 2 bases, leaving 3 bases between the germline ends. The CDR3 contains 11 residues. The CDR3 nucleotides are TGCAGTGCTAGGACCACAGATACGCAGTATTTT. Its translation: CSARTTDTQYF.

CDR3 coding DNA: TGTGCCAGCAGTTTCACGGGGACCTTGAACACTGAAGCTTTCTTT. As protein: CASSFTGTLNTEAFF. J is TRBJ1-1 and V is TRBV28, with a weak D call TRBD1 (5 bases). The V gene lost 3 bases and the J gene lost 0 bases, with 11 bases spanning the gap. The germline V gene has CDR1 MDHEN and CDR2 SYDVKM. The CDR3 has 15 amino acids.

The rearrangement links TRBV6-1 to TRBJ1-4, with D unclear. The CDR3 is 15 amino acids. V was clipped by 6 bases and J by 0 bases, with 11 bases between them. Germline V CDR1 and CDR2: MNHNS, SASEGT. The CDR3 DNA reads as TGTGCCAGCAGGAGTCATGATTCAACTAATGAAAAACTGTTTTTT. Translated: CASRSHDSTNEKLFF.

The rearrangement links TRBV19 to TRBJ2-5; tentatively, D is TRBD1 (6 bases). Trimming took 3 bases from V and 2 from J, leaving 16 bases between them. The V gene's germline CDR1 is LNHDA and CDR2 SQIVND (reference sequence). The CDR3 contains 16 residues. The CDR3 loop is CASSILAGANQETQYF. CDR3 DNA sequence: TGTGCCAGTAGTATTTTGGCAGGGGCGAATCAAGAGACCCAGTACTTC.

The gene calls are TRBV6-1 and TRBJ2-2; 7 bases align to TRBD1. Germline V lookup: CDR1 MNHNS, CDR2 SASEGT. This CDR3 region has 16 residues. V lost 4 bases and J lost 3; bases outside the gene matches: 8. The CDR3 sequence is CASSVLGGSYTGELFF. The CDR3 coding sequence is TGTGCCAGCAGTGTTTTAGGGGGCTCGTACACCGGGGAGCTGTTTTTT.

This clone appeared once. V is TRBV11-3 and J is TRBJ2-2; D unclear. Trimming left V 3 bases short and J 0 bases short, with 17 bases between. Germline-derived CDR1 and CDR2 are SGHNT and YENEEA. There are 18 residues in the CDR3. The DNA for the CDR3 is TGTGCCAGCAGCTTCCCAACCGACGGTGGGTCGAACACCGGGGAGCTGTTTTTT. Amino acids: CASSFPTDGGSNTGELFF.

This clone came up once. CDR3 coding DNA: TGCGCCAGCAGCCAGGGGACTAGAGGGAACACCGGGGAGCTGTTTTTT. Its protein product is CASSQGTRGNTGELFF. The chain combines TRBV5-1 with TRBJ2-2; 8 bases are a match to TRBD2. The CDR3 loop spans 16 amino acids. With V trimmed by 4 bases and J by 1 base, 6 bases remained unmatched. Per germline, CDR1 SGHRS and CDR2 YFSETQ.

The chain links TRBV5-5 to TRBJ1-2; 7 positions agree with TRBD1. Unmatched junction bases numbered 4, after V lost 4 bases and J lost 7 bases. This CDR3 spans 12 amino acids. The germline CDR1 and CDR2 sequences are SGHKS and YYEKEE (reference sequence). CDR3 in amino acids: CASSRNRGGYTF. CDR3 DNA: TGTGCCAGCAGCAGGAACAGGGGTGGCTACACCTTC.

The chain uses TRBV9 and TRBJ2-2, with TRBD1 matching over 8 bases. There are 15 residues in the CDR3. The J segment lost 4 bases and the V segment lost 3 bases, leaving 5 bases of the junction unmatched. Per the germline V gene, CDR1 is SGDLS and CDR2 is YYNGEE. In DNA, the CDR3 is TGTGCCAGCAGCGACCCAGGGGGCCCCACCGGGGAGCTGTTTTTT. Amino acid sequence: CASSDPGGPTGELFF.

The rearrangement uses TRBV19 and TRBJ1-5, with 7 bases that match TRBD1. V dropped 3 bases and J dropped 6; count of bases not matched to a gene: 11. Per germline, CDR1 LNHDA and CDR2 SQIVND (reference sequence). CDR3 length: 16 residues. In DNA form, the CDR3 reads TGTGCCAGTAGTATGGGCGCAGGGGGGGTGAGTCAGCCCCAGCATTTT. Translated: CASSMGAGGVSQPQHF. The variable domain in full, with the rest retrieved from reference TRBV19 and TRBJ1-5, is DGGITQSPKYLFRKEGQNVTLSCEQNLNHDAMYWYRQDPGQGLRLIYYSQIVNDFQKGDIAEGYSVSREKKESFPLTVTSAQKNPTAFYLCASSMGAGGVSQPQHFGDGTRLSIL.

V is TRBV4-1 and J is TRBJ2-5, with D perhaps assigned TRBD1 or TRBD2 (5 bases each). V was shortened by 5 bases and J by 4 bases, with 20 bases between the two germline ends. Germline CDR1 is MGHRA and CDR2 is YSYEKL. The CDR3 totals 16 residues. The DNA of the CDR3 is TGCGCCAGCAGCGCCCGAGGGGTCCTAGGACGAGAGACCCAGTACTTC. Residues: CASSARGVLGRETQYF.

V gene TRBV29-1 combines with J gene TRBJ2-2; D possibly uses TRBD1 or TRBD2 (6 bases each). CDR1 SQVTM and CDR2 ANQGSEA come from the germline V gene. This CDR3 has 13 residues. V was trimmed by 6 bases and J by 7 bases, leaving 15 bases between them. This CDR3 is CSVGGRGHGELFF. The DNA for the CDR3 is TGCAGCGTCGGGGGCAGGGGCCACGGGGAGCTGTTTTTT.

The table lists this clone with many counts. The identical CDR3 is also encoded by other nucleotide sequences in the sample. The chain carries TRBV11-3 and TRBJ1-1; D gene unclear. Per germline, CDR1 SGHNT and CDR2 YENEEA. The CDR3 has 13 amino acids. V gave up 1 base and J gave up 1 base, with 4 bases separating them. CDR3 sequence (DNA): TGTGCCAGCAGCTTAGGGGGGAACACTGAAGCTTTCTTT. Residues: CASSLGGNTEAFF.

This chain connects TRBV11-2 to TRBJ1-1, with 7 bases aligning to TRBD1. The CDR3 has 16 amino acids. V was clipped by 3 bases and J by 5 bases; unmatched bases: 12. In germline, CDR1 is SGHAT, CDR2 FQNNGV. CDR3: CASSFSARGRRTEAFF. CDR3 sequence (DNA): TGTGCCAGCAGCTTCTCAGCAAGGGGGCGAAGAACTGAAGCTTTCTTT.